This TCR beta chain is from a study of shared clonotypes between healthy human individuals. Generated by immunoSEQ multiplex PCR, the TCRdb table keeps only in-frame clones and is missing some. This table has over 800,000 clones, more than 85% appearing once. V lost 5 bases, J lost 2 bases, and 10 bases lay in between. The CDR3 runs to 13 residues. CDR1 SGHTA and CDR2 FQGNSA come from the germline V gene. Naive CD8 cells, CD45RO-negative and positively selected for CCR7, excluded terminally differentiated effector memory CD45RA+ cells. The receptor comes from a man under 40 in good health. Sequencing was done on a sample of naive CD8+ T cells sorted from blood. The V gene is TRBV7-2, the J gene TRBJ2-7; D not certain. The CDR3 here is CASSPFSAYEQYF. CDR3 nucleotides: TGTGCCAGCAGCCCCTTCTCAGCCTACGAGCAGTACTTC.